This TCR beta chain comes out of a study of OX40 agonist ivuxolimab in advanced cancers. This clone has just a few counts. Its target is unknown. Regarding the study as a whole: No determination was made of the antigen specificity of the expanded peripheral T cells.

Profiling relied on immunoSEQ multiplex PCR, and the TCRdb table lists in-frame clones only, not all of them. The table shows tens of thousands of clones, with about 93% occurring only once. CDR3 length: 15 residues. Germline V gene sequence: CDR1 MGHRA, CDR2 YSYEKL. V shed 4 bases, J shed 1 base, and the junction held 5 bases outside the gene matches. The V and J genes are TRBV4-1 and TRBJ1-2; 8 bases align to TRBD1. Sequencing was performed on CD4+ or CD8+ T cells sorted from blood, taken in a trial of the OX40 agonist ivuxolimab. This sequence was found in an adult with an advanced solid tumor such as melanoma, head and neck, liver or kidney cancer. CDR3 amino acids: CASSPRTGINYGYTF. CDR3 nucleotide sequence: TGCGCCAGCAGCCCTCGGACAGGGATTAACTATGGCTACACCTTC.